This T cell receptor (beta chain) stems from a study of blood T cells in healthy people across ages. Germline CDR1 reads SGDLS; CDR2 reads YYNGEE. The CDR3 consists of 13 residues. Study conclusions and caveats: Donor CMV infection status was unknown, possibly confounding age-related changes in expanded clonotypes. Estimates drawn from one million T cells were deemed to understate diversity. In long-lived donors, naive CD4+ cell counts and diversity exceeded those of aged donors.

Healthy Caucasian individuals from Russia aged roughly 6 to 90 were enrolled as donors. This clonotype was seen a few times. What it recognizes is unknown. With a J-beta primer mix and a sample-barcoded 5' primer, a second PCR ran roughly 7 to 11 cycles. TCRdb processed the 5' RACE reads anew with MiXCR; each CDR3 protein has one entry. This repertoire shows 1,100,000 or so distinct CDR3 sequences, 45% found once; its top ten account for under 20%. The sequenced sample consisted of blood. The sequence was obtained from a woman in her fifties or sixties in good health. The rearrangement joins TRBV9 to TRBJ2-5; D may be TRBD1 or TRBD2 (5 bases each). The DNA matches TRBJ2-7 better at its end, which makes the J call doubtful. CDR3 loop: CASSPSAGGEQYF. As DNA, the CDR3 is TGTGCCAGCAGCCCGTCGGCTGGGGGCGAGCAGTACTTC.